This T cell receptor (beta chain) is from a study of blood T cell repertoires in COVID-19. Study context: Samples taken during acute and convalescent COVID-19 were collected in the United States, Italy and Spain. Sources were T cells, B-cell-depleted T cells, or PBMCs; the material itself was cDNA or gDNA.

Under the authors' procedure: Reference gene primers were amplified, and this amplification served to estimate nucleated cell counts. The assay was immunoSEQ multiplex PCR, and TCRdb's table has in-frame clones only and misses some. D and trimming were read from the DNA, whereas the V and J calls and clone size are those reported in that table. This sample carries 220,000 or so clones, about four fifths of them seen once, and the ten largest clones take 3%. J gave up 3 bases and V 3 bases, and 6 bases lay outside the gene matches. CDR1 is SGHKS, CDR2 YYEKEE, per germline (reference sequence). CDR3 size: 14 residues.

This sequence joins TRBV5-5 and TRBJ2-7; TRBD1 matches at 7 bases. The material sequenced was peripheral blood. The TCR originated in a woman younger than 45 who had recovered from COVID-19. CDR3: CASSSGTAFYEQYF. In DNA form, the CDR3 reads TGTGCCAGCAGCTCTGGGACAGCTTTCTACGAGCAGTACTTC.